This TCR beta chain is drawn from a study of OX40 agonist ivuxolimab in advanced cancers. Across the whole study: Patients receiving dose escalation had hepatocellular carcinoma, melanoma, renal cell or head and neck cancer.

This clone has only one observation. Sequencing was performed with immunoSEQ multiplex PCR; in TCRdb, only in-frame clones are kept and a portion is missing. The data contain some 65,000 clones, 80% to 90% of them singletons. Trimming left V 4 bases short and J 11 bases short, with 13 bases between. Germline assignment: CDR1 ENHRY and CDR2 SYGVKD. This CDR3 has 12 amino acids. This sequence originates from an adult with an advanced solid tumor such as melanoma, head and neck, liver or kidney cancer. The sample in question was CD4+ or CD8+ T cells sorted from blood, obtained in a trial of the OX40 agonist ivuxolimab. The chain employs TRBV10-3 and TRBJ2-3; D remains ambiguous. The CDR3 DNA sequence: TGTGCCATCAGTGCCTCATTAATTGAGCAGTATTTT. Translating it yields CAISASLIEQYF.